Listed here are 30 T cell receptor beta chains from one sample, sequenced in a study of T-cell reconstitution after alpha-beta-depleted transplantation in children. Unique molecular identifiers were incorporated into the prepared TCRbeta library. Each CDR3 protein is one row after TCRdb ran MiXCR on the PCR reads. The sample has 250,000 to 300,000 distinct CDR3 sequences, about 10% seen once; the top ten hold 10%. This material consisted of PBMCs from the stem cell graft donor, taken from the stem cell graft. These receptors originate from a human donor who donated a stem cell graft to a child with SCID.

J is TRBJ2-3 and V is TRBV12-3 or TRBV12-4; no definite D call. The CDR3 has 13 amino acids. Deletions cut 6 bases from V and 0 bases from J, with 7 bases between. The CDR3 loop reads CASRSDSTDTQYF. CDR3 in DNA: TGTGCCAGCAGGTCTGATAGCACAGATACGCAGTATTTT.

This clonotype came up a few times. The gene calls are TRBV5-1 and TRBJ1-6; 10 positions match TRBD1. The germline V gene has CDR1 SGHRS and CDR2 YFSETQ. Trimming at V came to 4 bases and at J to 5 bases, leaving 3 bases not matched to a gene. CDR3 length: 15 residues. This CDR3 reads CASSRGTGDNSPLHF. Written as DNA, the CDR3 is TGCGCCAGCAGCCGCGGGACAGGGGATAATTCACCCCTCCACTTT.

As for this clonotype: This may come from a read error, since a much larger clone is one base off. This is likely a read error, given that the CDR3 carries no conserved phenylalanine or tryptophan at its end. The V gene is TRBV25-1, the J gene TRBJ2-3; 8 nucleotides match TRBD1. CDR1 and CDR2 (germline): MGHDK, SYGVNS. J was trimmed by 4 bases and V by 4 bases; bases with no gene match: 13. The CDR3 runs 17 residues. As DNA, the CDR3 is TGTGCCAGCAGTGGCTCCAAGGCGTCAGGGGGCGCAGATACGCAGTATTAT. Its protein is CASSGSKASGGADTQYY.

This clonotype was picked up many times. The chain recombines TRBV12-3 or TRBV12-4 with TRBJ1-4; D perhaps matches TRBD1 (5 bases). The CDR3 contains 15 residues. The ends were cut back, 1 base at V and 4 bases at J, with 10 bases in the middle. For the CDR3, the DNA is TGTGCCAGCAGTTTAGGGGCAGGGTTTAATGAAAAACTGTTTTTT. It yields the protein CASSLGAGFNEKLFF.

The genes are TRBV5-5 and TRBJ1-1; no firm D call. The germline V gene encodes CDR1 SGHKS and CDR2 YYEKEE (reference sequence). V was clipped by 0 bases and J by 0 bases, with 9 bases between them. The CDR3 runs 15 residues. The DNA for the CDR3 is TGTGCCAGCAGCTTGGATCCCAGAGTGAACACTGAAGCTTTCTTT. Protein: CASSLDPRVNTEAFF.

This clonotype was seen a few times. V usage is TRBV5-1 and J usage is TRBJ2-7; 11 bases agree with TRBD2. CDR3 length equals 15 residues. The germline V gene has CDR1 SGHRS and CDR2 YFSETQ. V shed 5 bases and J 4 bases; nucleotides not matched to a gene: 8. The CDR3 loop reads CASRLSGGALYEQYF. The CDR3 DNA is TGCGCCAGCAGACTTAGCGGGGGGGCGTTATACGAGCAGTACTTC.

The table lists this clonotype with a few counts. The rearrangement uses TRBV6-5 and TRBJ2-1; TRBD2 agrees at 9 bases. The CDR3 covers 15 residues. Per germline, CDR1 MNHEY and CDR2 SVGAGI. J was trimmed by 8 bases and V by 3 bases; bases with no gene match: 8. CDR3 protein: CASSYGRGGLYEQFF. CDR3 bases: TGTGCCAGCAGTTATGGGCGGGGGGGCCTTTATGAGCAGTTCTTC.

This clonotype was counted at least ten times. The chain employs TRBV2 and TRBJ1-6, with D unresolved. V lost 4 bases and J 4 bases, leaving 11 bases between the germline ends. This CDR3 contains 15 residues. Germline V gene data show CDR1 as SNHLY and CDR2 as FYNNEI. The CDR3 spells CASSGHSIYNSPLHF. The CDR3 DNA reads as TGTGCCAGCAGTGGACATTCCATTTATAATTCACCCCTCCACTTT.

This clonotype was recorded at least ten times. CDR3 sequence: CASSSGGRSTGELFF. The CDR3 coding sequence is TGTGCCAGCAGTTCCGGGGGCAGGAGCACCGGGGAGCTGTTTTTT. V is TRBV6-5 and J is TRBJ2-2, with D perhaps assigned TRBD1 or TRBD2 (6 bases each). Germline V gene sequence: CDR1 MNHEY, CDR2 SVGAGI. V was cut by 4 bases and J by 4 bases, with 13 bases left in between. CDR3 length: 15 residues.

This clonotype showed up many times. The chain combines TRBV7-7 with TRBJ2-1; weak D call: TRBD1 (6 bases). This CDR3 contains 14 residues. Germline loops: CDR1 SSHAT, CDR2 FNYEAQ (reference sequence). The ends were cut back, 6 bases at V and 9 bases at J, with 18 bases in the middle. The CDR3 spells CASSSGQTLGEQFF. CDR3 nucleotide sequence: TGTGCCAGCAGTTCCGGACAGACTCTGGGTGAGCAGTTCTTC.

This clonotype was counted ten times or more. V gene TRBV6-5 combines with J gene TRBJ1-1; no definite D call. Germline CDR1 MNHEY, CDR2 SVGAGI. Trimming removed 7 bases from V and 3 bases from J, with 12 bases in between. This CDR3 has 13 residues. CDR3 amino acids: CASTLTPDTEAFF. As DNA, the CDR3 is TGTGCCAGCACCCTAACGCCGGACACTGAAGCTTTCTTT.

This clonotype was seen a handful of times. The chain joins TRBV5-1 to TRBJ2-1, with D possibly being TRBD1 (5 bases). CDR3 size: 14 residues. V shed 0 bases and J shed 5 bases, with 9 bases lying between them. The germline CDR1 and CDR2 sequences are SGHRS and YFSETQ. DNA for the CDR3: TGCGCCAGCAGCTTGGTCGCAGGGAACAATGAGCAGTTCTTC. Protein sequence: CASSLVAGNNEQFF.

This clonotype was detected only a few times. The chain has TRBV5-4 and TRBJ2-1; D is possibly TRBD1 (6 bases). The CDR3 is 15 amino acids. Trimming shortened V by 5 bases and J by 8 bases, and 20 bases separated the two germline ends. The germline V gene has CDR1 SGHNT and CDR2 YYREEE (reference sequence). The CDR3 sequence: CASRLITGSMDEQFF. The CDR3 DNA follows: TGTGCCAGCAGACTAATAACAGGGTCCATGGATGAGCAGTTCTTC.

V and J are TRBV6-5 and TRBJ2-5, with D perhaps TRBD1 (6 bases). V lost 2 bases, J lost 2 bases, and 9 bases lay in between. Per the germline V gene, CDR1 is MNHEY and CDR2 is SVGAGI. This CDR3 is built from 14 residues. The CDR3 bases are TGTGCCAGCAGTTACGGACAGAAACAAGAGACCCAGTACTTC. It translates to CASSYGQKQETQYF.

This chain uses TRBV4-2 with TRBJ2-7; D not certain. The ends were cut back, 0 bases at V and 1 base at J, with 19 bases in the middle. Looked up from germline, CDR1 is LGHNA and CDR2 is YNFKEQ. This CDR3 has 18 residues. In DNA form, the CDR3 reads TGTGCCAGCAGCCAAGATAGGTCCAGCCGCACCGTTTCCTACGAGCAGTACTTC. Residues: CASSQDRSSRTVSYEQYF.

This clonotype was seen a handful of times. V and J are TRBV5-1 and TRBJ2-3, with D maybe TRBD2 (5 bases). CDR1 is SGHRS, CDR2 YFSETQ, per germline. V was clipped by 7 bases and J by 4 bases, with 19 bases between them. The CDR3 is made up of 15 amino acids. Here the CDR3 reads CASGITLGRPDTQYF. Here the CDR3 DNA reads TGCGCCAGCGGAATTACACTAGGGCGGCCAGATACGCAGTATTTT.

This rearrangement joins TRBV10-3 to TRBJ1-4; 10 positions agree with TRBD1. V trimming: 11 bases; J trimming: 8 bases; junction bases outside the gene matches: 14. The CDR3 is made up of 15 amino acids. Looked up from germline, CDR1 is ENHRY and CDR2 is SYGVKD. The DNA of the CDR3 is TGTGCCGTCCGGGACAGTGGGGACAGGGGCGAAAAACTGTTTTTT. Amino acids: CAVRDSGDRGEKLFF.

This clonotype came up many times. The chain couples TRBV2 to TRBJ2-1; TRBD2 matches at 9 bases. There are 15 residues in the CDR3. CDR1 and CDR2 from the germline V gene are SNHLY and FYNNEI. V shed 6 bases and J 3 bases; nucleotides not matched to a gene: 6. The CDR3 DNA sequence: TGTGCCAGCAGCCCTGCGGGGGGGGTCTACAATGAGCAGTTCTTC. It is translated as CASSPAGGVYNEQFF.

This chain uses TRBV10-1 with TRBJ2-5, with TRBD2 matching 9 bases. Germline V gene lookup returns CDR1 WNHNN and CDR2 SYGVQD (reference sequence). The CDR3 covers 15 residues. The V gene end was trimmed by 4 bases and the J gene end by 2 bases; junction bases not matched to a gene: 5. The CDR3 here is CASSGVTSGQETQYF. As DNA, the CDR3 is TGCGCCAGCAGTGGAGTGACTAGCGGACAAGAGACCCAGTACTTC.

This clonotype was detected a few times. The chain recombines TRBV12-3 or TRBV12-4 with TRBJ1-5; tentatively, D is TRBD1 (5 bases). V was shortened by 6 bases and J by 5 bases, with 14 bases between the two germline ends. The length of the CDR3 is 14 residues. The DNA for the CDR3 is TGTGCCAGCAGCTCTAGGGGTAGGCATCAGCCCCAGCATTTT. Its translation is CASSSRGRHQPQHF.

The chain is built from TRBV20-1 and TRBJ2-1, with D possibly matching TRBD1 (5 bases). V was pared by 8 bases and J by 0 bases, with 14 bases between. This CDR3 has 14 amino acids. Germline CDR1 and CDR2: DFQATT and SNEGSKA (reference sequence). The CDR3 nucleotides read TGCAGTATCAGGGCCACCAGCTCCTACAATGAGCAGTTCTTC. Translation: CSIRATSSYNEQFF.

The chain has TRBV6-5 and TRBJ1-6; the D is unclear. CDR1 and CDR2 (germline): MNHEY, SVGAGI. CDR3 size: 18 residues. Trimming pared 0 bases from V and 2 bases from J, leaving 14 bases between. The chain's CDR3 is CASSYSVIGPTYNSPLHF. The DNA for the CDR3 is TGTGCCAGCAGTTACTCGGTGATCGGACCAACCTATAATTCACCCCTCCACTTT.

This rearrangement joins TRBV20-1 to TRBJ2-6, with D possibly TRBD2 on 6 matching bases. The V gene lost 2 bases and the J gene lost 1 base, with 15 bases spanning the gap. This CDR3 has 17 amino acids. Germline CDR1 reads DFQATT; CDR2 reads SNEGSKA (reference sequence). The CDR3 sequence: CSARPPSGGSGANVLTF. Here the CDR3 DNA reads TGCAGTGCTAGACCTCCTTCTGGAGGGTCTGGGGCCAACGTCCTGACTTTC.

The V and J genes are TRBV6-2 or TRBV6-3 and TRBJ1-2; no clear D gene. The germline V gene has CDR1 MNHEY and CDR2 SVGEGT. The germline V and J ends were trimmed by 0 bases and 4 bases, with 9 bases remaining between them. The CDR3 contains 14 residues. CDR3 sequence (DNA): TGTGCCAGCAGTTACTCGATGGAGACCTATGGCTACACCTTC. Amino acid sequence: CASSYSMETYGYTF.

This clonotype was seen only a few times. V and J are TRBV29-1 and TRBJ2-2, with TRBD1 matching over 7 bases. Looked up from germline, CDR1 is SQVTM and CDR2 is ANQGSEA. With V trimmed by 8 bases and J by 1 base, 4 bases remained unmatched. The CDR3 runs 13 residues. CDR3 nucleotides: TGCAGCCATGGGACAGAGAACACCGGGGAGCTGTTTTTT. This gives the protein CSHGTENTGELFF.

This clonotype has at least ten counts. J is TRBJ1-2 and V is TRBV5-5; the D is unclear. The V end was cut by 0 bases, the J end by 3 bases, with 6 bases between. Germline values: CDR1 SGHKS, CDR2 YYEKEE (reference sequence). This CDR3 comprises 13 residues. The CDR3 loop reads CASSLVDDYGYTF. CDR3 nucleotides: TGTGCCAGCAGCTTGGTTGACGACTATGGCTACACCTTC.

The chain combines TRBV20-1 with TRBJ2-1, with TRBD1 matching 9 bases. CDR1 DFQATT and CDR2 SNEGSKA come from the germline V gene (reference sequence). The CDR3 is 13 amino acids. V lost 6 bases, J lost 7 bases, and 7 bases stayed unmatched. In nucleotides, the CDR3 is TGCAGTGCCAAACAAGGGACAGGGAATGAGCAGTTCTTC. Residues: CSAKQGTGNEQFF.

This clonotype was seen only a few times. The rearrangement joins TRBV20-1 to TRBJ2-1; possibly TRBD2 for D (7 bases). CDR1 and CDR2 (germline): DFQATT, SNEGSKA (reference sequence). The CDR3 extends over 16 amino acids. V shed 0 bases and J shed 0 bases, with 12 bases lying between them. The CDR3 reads CSARDQGRDSYNEQFF. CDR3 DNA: TGCAGTGCTAGAGATCAGGGGAGGGACTCCTACAATGAGCAGTTCTTC.

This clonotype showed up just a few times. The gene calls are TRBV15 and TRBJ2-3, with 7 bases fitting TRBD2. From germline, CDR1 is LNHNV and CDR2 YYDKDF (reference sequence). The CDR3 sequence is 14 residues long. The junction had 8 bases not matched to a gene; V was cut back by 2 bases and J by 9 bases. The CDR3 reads CATSRRGDRVTQYF. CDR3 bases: TGTGCCACCAGCAGACGGGGGGATAGGGTCACGCAGTATTTT. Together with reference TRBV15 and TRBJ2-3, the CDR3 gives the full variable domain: DAMVIQNPRYQVTQFGKPVTLSCSQTLNHNVMYWYQQKSSQAPKLLFHYYDKDFNNEADTPDNFQSRRPNTSFCFLDIRSPGLGDTAMYLCATSRRGDRVTQYFGPGTRLTVL.

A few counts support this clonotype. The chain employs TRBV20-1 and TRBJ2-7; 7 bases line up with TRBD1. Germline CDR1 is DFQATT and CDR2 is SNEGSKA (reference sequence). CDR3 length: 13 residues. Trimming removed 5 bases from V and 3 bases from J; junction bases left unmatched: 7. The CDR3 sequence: CSAWDRTRYEQYF. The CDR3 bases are TGCAGTGCTTGGGACAGAACTCGCTACGAGCAGTACTTC.